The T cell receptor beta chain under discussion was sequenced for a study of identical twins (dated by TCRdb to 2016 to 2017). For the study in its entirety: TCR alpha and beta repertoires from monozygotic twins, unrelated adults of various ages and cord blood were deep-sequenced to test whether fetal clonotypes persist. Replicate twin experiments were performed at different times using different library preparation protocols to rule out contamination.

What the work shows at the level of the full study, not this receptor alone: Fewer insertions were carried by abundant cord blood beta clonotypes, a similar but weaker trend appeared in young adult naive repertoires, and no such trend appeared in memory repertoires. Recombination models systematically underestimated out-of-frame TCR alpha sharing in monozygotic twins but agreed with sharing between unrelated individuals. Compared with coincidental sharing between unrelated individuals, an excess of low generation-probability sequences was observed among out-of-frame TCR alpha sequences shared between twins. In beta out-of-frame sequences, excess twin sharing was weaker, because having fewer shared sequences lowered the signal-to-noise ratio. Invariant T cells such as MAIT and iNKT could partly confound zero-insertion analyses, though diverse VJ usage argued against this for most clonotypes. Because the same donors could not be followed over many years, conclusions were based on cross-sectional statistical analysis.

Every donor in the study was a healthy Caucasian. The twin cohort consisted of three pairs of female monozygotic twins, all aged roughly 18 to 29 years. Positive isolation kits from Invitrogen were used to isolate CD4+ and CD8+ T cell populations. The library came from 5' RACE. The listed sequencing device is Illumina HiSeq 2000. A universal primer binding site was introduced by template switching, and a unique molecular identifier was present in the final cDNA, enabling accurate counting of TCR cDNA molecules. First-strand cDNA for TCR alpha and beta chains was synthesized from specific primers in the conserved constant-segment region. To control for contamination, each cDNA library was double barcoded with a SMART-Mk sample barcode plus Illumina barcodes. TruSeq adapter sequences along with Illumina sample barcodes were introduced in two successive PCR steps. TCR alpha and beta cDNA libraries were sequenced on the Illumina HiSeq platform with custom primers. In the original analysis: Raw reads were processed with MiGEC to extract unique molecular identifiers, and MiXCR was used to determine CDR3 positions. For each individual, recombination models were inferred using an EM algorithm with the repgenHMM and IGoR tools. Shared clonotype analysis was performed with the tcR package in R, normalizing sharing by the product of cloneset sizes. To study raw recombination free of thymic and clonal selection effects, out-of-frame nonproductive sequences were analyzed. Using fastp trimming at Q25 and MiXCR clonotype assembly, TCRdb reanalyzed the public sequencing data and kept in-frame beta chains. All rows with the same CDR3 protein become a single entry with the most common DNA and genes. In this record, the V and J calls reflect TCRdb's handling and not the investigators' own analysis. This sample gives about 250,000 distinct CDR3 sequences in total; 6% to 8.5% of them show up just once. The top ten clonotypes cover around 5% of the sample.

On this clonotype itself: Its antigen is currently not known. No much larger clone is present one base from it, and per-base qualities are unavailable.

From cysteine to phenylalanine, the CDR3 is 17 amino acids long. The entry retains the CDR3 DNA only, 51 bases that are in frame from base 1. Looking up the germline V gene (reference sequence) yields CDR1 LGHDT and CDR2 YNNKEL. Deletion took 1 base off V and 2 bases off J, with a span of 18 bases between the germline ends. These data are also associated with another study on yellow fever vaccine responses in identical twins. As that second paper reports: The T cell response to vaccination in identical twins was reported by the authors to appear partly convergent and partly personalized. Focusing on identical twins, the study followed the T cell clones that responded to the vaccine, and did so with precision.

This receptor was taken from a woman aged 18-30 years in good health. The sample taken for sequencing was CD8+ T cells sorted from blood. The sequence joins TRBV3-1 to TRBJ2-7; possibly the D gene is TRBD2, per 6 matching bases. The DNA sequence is TGTGCCAGCAGCCAAGCGGAGACGAGCGGGCCTACCTACGAGCAGTACTTC. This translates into CASSQAETSGPTYEQYF.